This T cell receptor beta chain was sequenced for a study of T-cell memory formation after mild COVID-19. The overall study: There were largely donor-specific TCR clusters.

There are 14 residues in the CDR3. V was clipped by 4 bases and J by 5 bases, with 14 bases between them. TCRdb processed the 5' RACE reads anew with MiXCR; each CDR3 protein has one entry. This sample carries approximately 100,000 distinct CDR3 sequences, around a quarter of them seen once, and the ten largest clones take under 45%. The chain uses TRBV12-3 or TRBV12-4 and TRBJ2-5, with D tentatively TRBD1 (6 bases). This clonotype was obtained from a man between 18 and 35 years old who had mild COVID-19 (a few samples of this study predate the infection). Cell type and time point are not known. Material for sequencing was PBMCs or a T cell subset sorted from them (not recorded which). In nucleotides, the CDR3 is TGTGCCAGCAGTTCCCCCCAGGGGCGGGAGACCCAGTACTTC. It yields the protein CASSSPQGRETQYF.